The 30 T cell receptor beta chains presented below share a single source sample, sequenced in a study of prognosis after radiotherapy for stage I lung cancer. The authors amplified TCR beta CDR3 from genomic DNA using two-round multiplex PCR. With primers specific to each TRBV and TRBJ gene, the first-round PCR was performed. One entry per CDR3 protein, called by TCRdb with MiXCR from the multiplex PCR reads. The table includes 20,000 to 25,000 distinct CDR3 sequences, 43% detected once. The source material was PBMCs, sampled before or after stereotactic body radiation therapy (not recorded which). These receptors all come from a donor aged 50 or older with non-small cell lung cancer.

This clonotype was picked up many times. The V and J genes are TRBV19 and TRBJ1-1; TRBD1 might be the D (5 bases). V lost 5 bases to trimming and J lost 0 bases, with 13 bases between them. The CDR3 runs 15 residues. CDR1 and CDR2 from the germline V gene are LNHDA and SQIVND (reference sequence). CDR3 residues: CASSPSTEVNTEAFF. The DNA of the CDR3 is TGTGCCAGTAGTCCGTCGACAGAAGTGAACACTGAAGCTTTCTTT.

Many counts were recorded for this clonotype. The chain joins TRBV7-8 to TRBJ1-1, with 8 bases matching TRBD1. The CDR3 has 15 amino acids. Germline assignment: CDR1 SGHVS and CDR2 FQNEAQ. V gave up 2 bases and J gave up 2 bases; unmatched junction bases: 4. The DNA for the CDR3 is TGTGCCAGCAGCTTATTGCCAGGGGGCAACACTGAAGCTTTCTTT. Its translation: CASSLLPGGNTEAFF. Variable domain in full (rest from reference TRBV7-8 and TRBJ1-1): GAGVSQSPRYKVAKRGQDVALRCDPISGHVSLFWYQQALGQGPEFLTYFQNEAQLDKSGLPSDRFFAERPEGSVSTLKIQRTQQEDSAVYLCASSLLPGGNTEAFFGQGTRLTVV.

As to this clonotype: A single base separates this from a much larger clone, so it may be a read error. This chain joins TRBV7-9 and TRBJ2-5, with D tentatively TRBD1 (6 bases). CDR1 and CDR2 (germline): SEHNR, FQNEAQ (reference sequence). The CDR3 has 16 residues. This CDR3 is CASSPQPGHSQDTQYF. In DNA, the CDR3 is TGTGCCAGCAGTCCCCAACCGGGACACAGTCAAGATACCCAGTACTTC.

The chain recombines TRBV24-1 with TRBJ2-1, with 7 bases aligning to TRBD1. The germline V gene has CDR1 KGHDR and CDR2 SFDVKD. The CDR3 runs to 16 residues. J gave up 0 bases and V 4 bases, and 5 bases lay outside the gene matches. The CDR3 DNA reads TGTGCCACCAGTGAAAGCAGGGGGTACTCCTACAATGAGCAGTTCTTC. This gives the protein CATSESRGYSYNEQFF.

As for this clonotype: This likely reflects a read error, since a far larger clone is one base away. V gene TRBV6-4 combines with J gene TRBJ1-1; D gene uncertain. Germline loops: CDR1 MRHNA, CDR2 SNTAGT. The CDR3 runs to 13 residues. V was shortened by 6 bases and J by 3 bases, with 11 bases between the two germline ends. The CDR3 protein is CASSSGLYTEAFF. DNA for the CDR3: TGTGCCAGCAGCTCTGGATTATACACTGAAGCTTTCTTT.

Many counts were recorded for this clonotype. This chain connects TRBV20-1 to TRBJ2-7; TRBD1 is a possible D gene (6 bases). This CDR3 is built from 14 residues. Deletions cut 3 bases from V and 7 bases from J, with 19 bases between. The germline V gene encodes CDR1 DFQATT and CDR2 SNEGSKA (reference sequence). The CDR3 region has the DNA TGCAGTGCTAGGGGGGCGCTTGCAACGAAAGAGCAGTACTTC. Protein: CSARGALATKEQYF.

V and J are TRBV2 and TRBJ2-4; D remains ambiguous. This CDR3 spans 18 amino acids. Germline V gene lookup returns CDR1 SNHLY and CDR2 FYNNEI. Trimming stripped 1 base from V and 7 bases from J, with 23 bases between. This CDR3 reads CASSEVGLESILENIQYF. CDR3 bases: TGTGCCAGCAGTGAAGTGGGTTTAGAATCCATCTTAGAGAACATTCAGTACTTC.

With regard to this clonotype: Possible read error: a much larger clone is one base away. The chain joins TRBV29-1 to TRBJ2-3; D is unresolved. Trimming shortened V by 5 bases and J by 0 bases, and 9 bases separated the two germline ends. There are 13 residues in the CDR3. Germline CDR1 SQVTM, CDR2 ANQGSEA. The CDR3 bases are TGCAGCGTTTGTTTTCAGAGCACAGATACGCAGTATTTT. As protein: CSVCFQSTDTQYF.

V is TRBV6-2 or TRBV6-3 and J is TRBJ2-1; 9 bases are a match to TRBD1. The CDR3 has 14 amino acids. V shed 2 bases, J shed 5 bases, and the junction held 1 base outside the gene matches. CDR1 is MNHEY, CDR2 SVGEGT, per germline. CDR3 bases: TGTGCCAGCAGTTACCGGGACAGGGACAATGAGCAGTTCTTC. Protein: CASSYRDRDNEQFF.

As regards this clonotype: A far more abundant clone sits one base away, making this likely a read error. The V and J genes are TRBV6-2 or TRBV6-3 and TRBJ2-5; possibly TRBD2 for D (6 bases). CDR1 is MNHEY, CDR2 SVGEGT, per germline. V lost 2 bases and J 5 bases, leaving 15 bases between the germline ends. The CDR3 loop spans 15 amino acids. CDR3 nucleotides: TGTGCCAGCAGTTACAACGGAGGGGTCGGGGAGACCCAGTACTTC. It translates to CASSYNGGVGETQYF.

Many counts were recorded for this clonotype. The rearrangement links TRBV7-2 to TRBJ2-1; 10 nucleotides align to TRBD1. The CDR3 length is 15 residues. The trim removed 3 bases at V and 4 bases at J, leaving 3 bases unmatched. Germline loops: CDR1 SGHTA, CDR2 FQGNSA. The CDR3 region has the DNA TGTGCCAGCAGCTTCCGGGACAGGGGATACAATGAGCAGTTCTTC. The encoded protein is CASSFRDRGYNEQFF.

This clonotype showed up many times. The chain recombines TRBV3-1 with TRBJ1-6; 8 nucleotides line up with TRBD1. Per the germline V gene, CDR1 is LGHDT and CDR2 is YNNKEL (reference sequence). The trim removed 1 base at V and 9 bases at J, leaving 5 bases unmatched. This CDR3 has 15 residues. The CDR3 nucleotides are TGTGCCAGCAGCCAAGTGATACAGGGGGGTTCACCCCTCCACTTT. Its protein product is CASSQVIQGGSPLHF.

This clonotype has a count of ten or more. The chain carries TRBV7-9 and TRBJ1-2; the D is unclear. CDR1 and CDR2 (germline): SEHNR, FQNEAQ (reference sequence). Trimming left V 6 bases short and J 0 bases short, with 14 bases between. This CDR3 contains 15 residues. The CDR3 DNA reads as TGTGCCAGCAGAGGTCCGGTCCTTTCTAACTATGGCTACACCTTC. It codes for CASRGPVLSNYGYTF.

This rearrangement joins TRBV11-3 to TRBJ2-2; D call uncertain. The CDR3 has 15 residues. V lost 1 base and J lost 0, with 6 bases in between. Looked up from germline, CDR1 is SGHNT and CDR2 is YENEEA. This chain's CDR3 is CASSLGPPNTGELFF. Here the CDR3 DNA reads TGTGCCAGCAGCTTAGGACCCCCGAACACCGGGGAGCTGTTTTTT.

This clonotype was found a few times. The chain employs TRBV27 and TRBJ2-1, with unresolved D. The V end lost 2 bases, the J end lost 6 bases, and 5 bases lay between the germline ends. This CDR3 contains 12 residues. CDR1 is MNHEY, CDR2 SMNVEV, per germline (reference sequence). In nucleotides, the CDR3 is TGTGCCAGCAGTTTACTAGGCAATGAGCAGTTCTTC. The encoded protein is CASSLLGNEQFF.

The V gene is TRBV30, the J gene TRBJ2-1; a weak D match, TRBD2 (7 bases). The germline V gene encodes CDR1 GTSNPN and CDR2 SVGIG (reference sequence). CDR3 length equals 17 residues. Trimming removed 3 bases from V and 2 bases from J, with 20 bases in between. Here the CDR3 reads CAWRKTGAGVPYNEQFF. CDR3 in DNA: TGTGCCTGGAGGAAAACGGGGGCGGGAGTACCCTACAATGAGCAGTTCTTC.

With regard to this clonotype: A read error likely explains this, since a far larger clone differs by one base. This chain links TRBV6-9 with TRBJ2-1; TRBD2 might be the D (5 bases). This CDR3 region has 13 residues. Germline loops: CDR1 MNHGY, CDR2 SVAAGI. The chain's CDR3 is CASSGRSVNEQFF. CDR3 DNA: TGCGCCAGCAGTGGGAGAAGCGTGAATGAGCAGTTCTTC.

The CDR3 bases are TGTGCCAGCAGCCAACCTTTTAACTTACGGGACAGGGGATGGGCTGGGGCCAACGTCCTGACTTTC. This gives the protein CASSQPFNLRDRGWAGANVLTF. The chain couples TRBV3-1 to TRBJ2-6; TRBD1 agrees at 10 bases. V gave up 2 bases and J gave up 2 bases; unmatched junction bases: 18. CDR3 length: 22 residues. Germline loops: CDR1 LGHDT, CDR2 YNNKEL (reference sequence).

This clonotype was seen at least ten times. The chain carries TRBV10-3 and TRBJ1-2; no clear D gene. There are 15 residues in the CDR3. V lost 4 bases and J lost 5, with 17 bases in between. Germline V CDR1 and CDR2: ENHRY, SYGVKD. The CDR3 loop reads CAISAGHPGIYGYTF. CDR3 nucleotide sequence: TGTGCCATCAGTGCCGGCCACCCCGGGATATATGGCTACACCTTC.

The V gene is TRBV20-1, the J gene TRBJ2-3, with D possibly TRBD1 on 6 matching bases. Germline assignment: CDR1 DFQATT and CDR2 SNEGSKA (reference sequence). The CDR3 loop spans 16 amino acids. Trimming stripped 0 bases from V and 2 bases from J, with 15 bases between. The CDR3 here is CSARDSPTGLTDTQYF. The CDR3 nucleotides are TGCAGTGCTAGAGATTCGCCGACAGGTCTCACAGATACGCAGTATTTT.

At least ten counts were recorded for this clonotype. The CDR3 DNA reads as TGTGCCAGCTCACCACGGCAGGGGGCAACAGAGACCCAGTACTTC. This gives the protein CASSPRQGATETQYF. This chain joins TRBV18 and TRBJ2-5; 8 positions match TRBD1. The CDR3 has 15 amino acids. V was clipped by 1 base and J by 4 bases; unmatched bases: 5. Germline CDR1 is KGHSH and CDR2 is LQKENI. The variable domain in full, completed from reference TRBV18 and TRBJ2-5, reads NAGVMQNPRHLVRRRGQEARLRCSPMKGHSHVYWYRQLPEEGLKFMVYLQKENIIDESGMPKERFSAEFPKEGPSILRIQQVVRGDSAAYFCASSPRQGATETQYFGPGTRLLVL.

This clonotype showed up many times. This CDR3 reads CSATTSTDTQYF. CDR3 nucleotide sequence: TGCAGCGCAACAACTAGCACAGATACGCAGTATTTT. The genes are TRBV29-1 and TRBJ2-3; D is uncertain. Germline V gives CDR1 SQVTM, CDR2 ANQGSEA. The CDR3 runs 12 residues. V was shortened by 7 bases and J by 0 bases, with 8 bases between the two germline ends.

To note about this clonotype: Since no conserved phenylalanine or tryptophan closes the CDR3, a read error is the likely cause. The limits of the CDR3 on the DNA are not certain, so only TCRdb's listed CDR3 is given. V and J are TRBV2 and TRBJ2-2; the table's TRBD2 call for D was not verified on the DNA. The CDR3 is 13 residues long, counting both termini. In germline, CDR1 is SNHLY, CDR2 FYNNEI. The CDR3 here is CASTGEASGELFS.

By frequency in the sample, this clonotype is medium-sized. The chain's CDR3 is CASTPGLASYEQYF. The CDR3 coding sequence is TGTGCCAGCACCCCGGGACTAGCTTCCTACGAGCAGTACTTC. This sequence joins TRBV6-1 and TRBJ2-7, with 9 nucleotides matching TRBD2. The CDR3 loop spans 14 amino acids. With 7 bases clipped from V and 1 base from J, the junction kept 5 bases outside the gene matches. Germline V gene sequence: CDR1 MNHNS, CDR2 SASEGT.

Here the CDR3 DNA reads TGTGCCAGCGGGCGGAACTATGGCTACACCTTC. As protein: CASGRNYGYTF. The V gene is TRBV5-8, the J gene TRBJ1-2, with D uncertain. Germline CDR1 is SGHTS and CDR2 is YDEGEE. The CDR3 sequence is 11 residues long. The ends were cut back, 7 bases at V and 2 bases at J, with 6 bases in the middle.

The chain combines TRBV6-1 with TRBJ2-2, with 12 positions matching TRBD2. This CDR3 contains 16 residues. J gave up 5 bases and V 5 bases, and 6 bases lay outside the gene matches. Germline V gene lookup returns CDR1 MNHNS and CDR2 SASEGT. In nucleotides, the CDR3 is TGTGCCAGCAGTCGGGCTAGCGGGGGGGAAACCGGGGAGCTGTTTTTT. It specifies CASSRASGGETGELFF.

Many counts were recorded for this clonotype. This chain connects TRBV4-3 to TRBJ2-7; TRBD2 matches at 14 bases. V was clipped by 8 bases and J by 2 bases; unmatched bases: 11. This CDR3 is built from 17 residues. CDR1 and CDR2 from the germline V gene are LGHNA and YSLEER. In DNA, the CDR3 is TGCGCCAGCTCAAGACTAGCGGGGGGGCTAAACCCCTACGAGCAGTACTTC. Its protein is CASSRLAGGLNPYEQYF.

V usage is TRBV28 and J usage is TRBJ1-2, with D tentatively TRBD1 (5 bases). The V gene lost 7 bases and the J gene lost 8 bases, with 20 bases spanning the gap. The germline V gene encodes CDR1 MDHEN and CDR2 SYDVKM. The CDR3 contains 14 residues. Here the CDR3 reads CASIPPDTGNGYTF. The CDR3 DNA sequence: TGTGCCAGCATTCCCCCGGACACAGGCAACGGCTACACCTTC.

The chain joins TRBV20-1 to TRBJ2-3; the match to TRBD2 covers 9 bases. The CDR3 is 16 residues long. Trimming removed 4 bases from V and 5 bases from J; junction bases left unmatched: 13. Germline V gene data show CDR1 as DFQATT and CDR2 as SNEGSKA (reference sequence). CDR3 nucleotides: TGCAGTGCTATATATACCTCTAGCGGGAATATAGATACGCAGTATTTT. This gives the protein CSAIYTSSGNIDTQYF.

In this sample, this clonotype turned up a few times. The chain couples TRBV5-6 to TRBJ1-4, with 10 bases fitting TRBD1. Germline V gene sequence: CDR1 SGHDT, CDR2 YYEEEE. This CDR3 contains 15 residues. Trimming at V came to 4 bases and at J to 8 bases, leaving 8 bases not matched to a gene. The CDR3, as DNA: TGTGCCAGCAGCGCAGCCGGGACAGGGGAAGAAAAACTGTTTTTT. It encodes CASSAAGTGEEKLFF.